This T cell receptor (beta chain) stems from a study of blood T cell repertoires in COVID-19. Overall study: Samples taken during acute and convalescent COVID-19 were collected in the United States, Italy and Spain. In each case, the material was cDNA or gDNA derived from T cells, B-cell-depleted T cells, or PBMCs.

Under the authors' procedure: Reference gene primers were amplified, and this amplification served to estimate nucleated cell counts. Libraries were prepared by immunoSEQ multiplex PCR; TCRdb keeps only in-frame clonotypes and omits some of them. The V and J calls and the clone size are those of that table, but D and trimming were determined from the DNA. The sample has about 73,000 clones, 85% to 90% seen once; the top ten hold around 10%. CDR1 is SEHNR, CDR2 FQNEAQ, per germline (reference sequence). V dropped 6 bases and J dropped 0 bases, with 14 bases sitting between them. The CDR3 totals 15 residues.

Source material: peripheral blood. The receptor comes from a man older than 75 with acute or convalescent COVID-19. The chain has TRBV7-9 and TRBJ1-1; D remains unclear. CDR3 loop: CASSPFRGMNTEAFF. DNA of the CDR3: TGTGCCAGCAGTCCCTTCCGAGGTATGAACACTGAAGCTTTCTTT.